Listed below are T cell receptor beta chains from one sample, sequenced in a study of metastatic and nonmetastatic thyroid tumors. From the PCR reads, TCRdb re-called clones with MiXCR. The sample records 50,000 or so clones, more than 20% being singletons. Sample: blood. The receptors here all came from a male donor with papillary thyroid cancer or a benign thyroid nodule (not recorded which). Some clones in this sample may be carry-over from other donors' samples. CDR3s include the opening cysteine and the closing phenylalanine or tryptophan. Fields, in order: V gene, J gene, D gene, clone size, CDR3 length, CDR3 protein. The D gene is left open where the match is weak. Some rows mark clone size as missing; the rest say once, few, many or name a class of expanded clone.

>TRBV11-2|TRBJ2-3|NA|many|16
CASSPNAETLTDTQYF
>TRBV7-9|TRBJ2-5|TRBD2|many|15
CASSSAGEAQETQYF
>TRBV4-1|TRBJ2-7|TRBD1|few|15
CASSQTGVSTYEQYF
>TRBV19|TRBJ2-5|TRBD1|many|15
CASSRTGTEKETQYF
>TRBV18|TRBJ2-3|TRBD1|many|16
CASSHSGTGGADTQYF
>TRBV20-1|TRBJ2-4|NA|many|16
CSARAGFSLGKNIQYF
>TRBV18|TRBJ2-6|NA|many|18
CASSPLRQGSTGANVLTF
>TRBV6-4|TRBJ2-1|TRBD1|many|14
CASSEGQGANEQFF
>TRBV5-1|TRBJ2-1|NA|many|16
CASSFSGGSSYNEQFF
>TRBV6-2/TRBV6-3|TRBJ2-1|TRBD2|many|19
CASSYSASGRRGLYNEQFF
>TRBV7-9|TRBJ1-1|TRBD1|many|15
CASNSQGGMNTEAFF
>TRBV20-1|TRBJ2-5|TRBD2|many|15
CSARDPRLAQETQYF
>TRBV11-1|TRBJ1-1|TRBD1|NA|16
CASSSSGTGGSTEAFF
>TRBV6-1|TRBJ2-7|TRBD1|few|14
CASSIPLQGNEQYF
>TRBV2|TRBJ2-1|TRBD2|many|16
CASSRSGTSAYNEQFF
>TRBV20-1|TRBJ2-7|TRBD1|many|19
CSARPRIYPGQGIRYEQYF
>TRBV7-9|TRBJ1-6|NA|many|15
CASSLAENKNSPLHF
>TRBV27|TRBJ2-3|TRBD2|many|15
CASSLGLAGRGTQYF
>TRBV5-8|TRBJ1-3|NA|many|15
CASSLEDRPGNTIYF
>TRBV15|TRBJ2-1|TRBD2|NA|16
CATSRPGLARRNEQFF
>TRBV7-9|TRBJ2-2|NA|many|15
CASSPPQRGTGELFF
>TRBV20-1|TRBJ2-7|TRBD1|medium-sized|14
CSAIPRQGISEQYF
>TRBV12-3/TRBV12-4|TRBJ2-2|NA|many|13
CASSGSDTGELFF
>TRBV12-3/TRBV12-4|TRBJ2-1|NA|NA|15
CASSLAGGAYNEQFF
>TRBV27|TRBJ2-7|NA|few|16
CASSTLSGTHSYEQYF
>TRBV5-3|TRBJ1-1|TRBD1|NA|17
CASSLGGRDRFKTEAFF
>TRBV10-1|TRBJ2-1|NA|NA|13
CASSGYGRNEQFF
>TRBV18|TRBJ1-1|TRBD1|few|17
CASSRLTGGDSGTEAFF
>TRBV10-1|TRBJ1-6|NA|few|14
CASSQSGWGSPLHF
>TRBV15|TRBJ2-7|NA|few|13
CATSRDNKQGMIF
>TRBV27|TRBJ1-2|NA|NA|13
CASSRSLIDGYTF
>TRBV12-3/TRBV12-4|TRBJ2-7|TRBD2|few|15
CASRPSSGRSYEQYF
>TRBV4-1|TRBJ2-3|TRBD2|many|18
CASSQVRVSGGHSDTQYF
>TRBV6-1|TRBJ2-7|NA|many|13
CASSDGETYEQYF
>TRBV19|TRBJ2-1|NA|many|16
CASSIGAARGYNEQFF
>TRBV19|TRBJ2-1|TRBD2|NA|15
CASSIGTRVGNEQFF
>TRBV12-3/TRBV12-4|TRBJ2-7|NA|NA|14
CASSLCGTGREQYF
>TRBV10-3|TRBJ2-3|TRBD1|many|19
CAISGRQGAFTSSTDTQYF
>TRBV19|TRBJ2-2|NA|many|16
CASSVRGDENTGELFF
>TRBV5-1|TRBJ2-7|TRBD1|NA|15
CASSLGTGGIYEQYF
>TRBV18|TRBJ2-5|TRBD2|many|16
CASSKTQAGVQETQYF
>TRBV20-1|TRBJ2-3|NA|NA|16
CSASSSGAPRVDTQYF
>TRBV30|TRBJ1-5|TRBD1|few|14
CAWKQGASNQPQHF
>TRBV7-9|TRBJ1-1|TRBD1|many|13
CASSPNRGTEAFF
>TRBV3-1|TRBJ1-1|NA|many|14
CASRHLQGNTEAFF
>TRBV6-1|TRBJ2-1|NA|NA|13
CASSEAPQHEQFF
>TRBV6-5|TRBJ1-4|NA|few|15
CASSYMGSTNEKLFF
>TRBV7-9|TRBJ2-7|NA|NA|14
CASSFNGHPYEQYF
>TRBV5-1|TRBJ2-1|NA|many|12
CASSRSYNEQFF
>TRBV2|TRBJ1-3|TRBD1|many|15
CASVTGVLSGNTIYF
>TRBV3-1|TRBJ1-2|TRBD1|many|14
CASRRGQTNYGYTF
>TRBV20-1|TRBJ1-2|NA|NA|14
CSAPSDGFVGGYTF
>TRBV14|TRBJ2-3|TRBD1|many|17
CASSQRTGRSSTDTQYF